This TCR beta chain was sequenced in a study of CD8 T cells in Susac syndrome. This CDR3 has 14 amino acids. Germline trimming cut 5 bases from V and 3 bases from J; bases unmatched to any gene: 6. Sequencing of TCR beta, carried out with a high-throughput approach, was applied to CD8+ and CD4+ T cells from the blood. Age- and sex-matched healthy donors served as the control group. Isolation of CD8+ and CD4+ T cells was performed negatively, whereas enrichment of TEMRA cells was done by FACS. An input of roughly 0.5 to 1 ug of RNA was subjected to reverse transcription using random hexamers. With immunoSEQ multiplex PCR, TCR beta CDR3 was amplified across 54 Vbeta and 13 Jbeta. TCRdb used MiXCR to reprocess the immunoSEQ multiplex PCR reads, holding one entry per CDR3 protein. The sample lists about 200,000 distinct CDR3 sequences; roughly 95% were seen once.

The receptor was isolated from a human donor in good health. The chain recombines TRBV12-3 or TRBV12-4 with TRBJ2-5, with 7 bases fitting TRBD1. The sample taken for sequencing was CD4+ T cells from PBMCs. CDR3 sequence: CASSTPGTEETQYF. Written as DNA, the CDR3 is TGTGCCAGCAGTACCCCCGGGACAGAAGAGACCCAGTACTTC.